A selection of T cell receptor beta chains follows, all from one sample in a study of regulatory T cells in long-lasting Graves disease. TCRdb fed the multiplex PCR reads into MiXCR, producing one record per CDR3 protein. Found here are 350,000 to 400,000 distinct CDR3 sequences, 15% to 20% of them singletons; the top ten hold just over 20%. These data also formed part of another study, on T cells in Graves' hyperthyroidism and ophthalmopathy.

The starting material was peripheral blood mononuclear cells (PBMCs), obtained at new diagnosis, from a patient treated with antithyroid drugs. The receptors shown here come from a woman under 30 with Graves disease. CDR3s include the opening cysteine and the closing phenylalanine or tryptophan. The order of the fields is V gene, J gene, clone size, D gene, CDR3 DNA, CDR3 protein. The D gene is left open where the match is weak. Rows give clone size only sometimes, using once, few, many, or a class for an expanded clone.

V gene: TRBV30
J gene: TRBJ2-2
clone size: NA
D gene: NA
CDR3 DNA: TGTGCCTGGAAAAGACGAGGAGGGGCGAACACCGGGGAGCTGTTTTTT
CDR3 protein: CAWKRRGGANTGELFF

V gene: TRBV10-3
J gene: TRBJ1-2
clone size: few
D gene: NA
CDR3 DNA: TGTGCCATCAGTGAGGGCCCTTCAGCGGAAGGCTACACCTTC
CDR3 protein: CAISEGPSAEGYTF

V gene: TRBV5-1
J gene: TRBJ2-1
clone size: many
D gene: TRBD2
CDR3 DNA: TGCGCCAGCAGCTTGGCCGGACCCAGCGGGATAGTACCCAATGAGCAGTTCTTC
CDR3 protein: CASSLAGPSGIVPNEQFF

V gene: TRBV5-6
J gene: TRBJ2-7
clone size: few
D gene: NA
CDR3 DNA: TGTGCCAGCAGCTTACAGTCCTACGAGCAGTACTTC
CDR3 protein: CASSLQSYEQYF

V gene: TRBV2
J gene: TRBJ1-2
clone size: many
D gene: TRBD1
CDR3 DNA: TGTGCCAGCAGCCGGACAGGAACCCAAGGCTACACCTTC
CDR3 protein: CASSRTGTQGYTF

V gene: TRBV7-2
J gene: TRBJ2-1
clone size: many
D gene: NA
CDR3 DNA: TGTGCCAGCAGCCGCACGCCCGGGACAAACAATGAGCAGTTCTTC
CDR3 protein: CASSRTPGTNNEQFF

V gene: TRBV30
J gene: TRBJ2-7
clone size: many
D gene: TRBD1
CDR3 DNA: TGTGCCTGGAGCGCCGGGACAGCCTACGAGCAGTACTTC
CDR3 protein: CAWSAGTAYEQYF

V gene: TRBV2
J gene: TRBJ1-5
clone size: many
D gene: NA
CDR3 DNA: TGTGCCAGCAGTGAAGCTGTCCGTGGCAATCAGCCCCAGCATTTT
CDR3 protein: CASSEAVRGNQPQHF

V gene: TRBV6-1
J gene: TRBJ2-7
clone size: many
D gene: NA
CDR3 DNA: TGTGCCAGCAGCCCGGAGGGGGGTTTCAACGAGCAGTACTTC
CDR3 protein: CASSPEGGFNEQYF

V gene: TRBV7-2
J gene: TRBJ2-1
clone size: few
D gene: TRBD2
CDR3 DNA: TGTGCCAGCAGCTTGGAAGCGGGAAGACTGAATGAGCAGTTCTTC
CDR3 protein: CASSLEAGRLNEQFF

V gene: TRBV11-2
J gene: TRBJ2-7
clone size: many
D gene: TRBD2
CDR3 DNA: TGTGCCAGCAGCTGGGGACTAGCGGCCTCCTACGAGCAGTACTTC
CDR3 protein: CASSWGLAASYEQYF

V gene: TRBV27
J gene: TRBJ2-4
clone size: many
D gene: TRBD2
CDR3 DNA: TGTGCCAGCAGTGCTACCTACGGGACTAGCGGACGCAAAAACATTCAGTACTTC
CDR3 protein: CASSATYGTSGRKNIQYF

V gene: TRBV30
J gene: TRBJ1-2
clone size: many
D gene: NA
CDR3 DNA: TGTGCCTGGGGGACGGTGGGAGGCTACACCTTC
CDR3 protein: CAWGTVGGYTF

V gene: TRBV5-1
J gene: TRBJ1-1
clone size: few
D gene: NA
CDR3 DNA: TGCGCCAGCAGCTTTTATCGAGTCGAGCGGAACACTGAAGCTTTCTTT
CDR3 protein: CASSFYRVERNTEAFF

V gene: TRBV29-1
J gene: TRBJ1-2
clone size: NA
D gene: NA
CDR3 DNA: TGCAGCGTTACCAGGGAGCTAGGCTACACCTTC
CDR3 protein: CSVTRELGYTF

V gene: TRBV27
J gene: TRBJ1-1
clone size: many
D gene: NA
CDR3 DNA: TGTGCCAGCAGTACTCGGGAGGGAGCGAACACTGAAGCTTTCTTT
CDR3 protein: CASSTREGANTEAFF

V gene: TRBV3-1
J gene: TRBJ1-1
clone size: many
D gene: NA
CDR3 DNA: TGTGCCAGCAGCCTGGGGGGAACCCGCAAAGCTTTCTTT
CDR3 protein: CASSLGGTRKAFF

V gene: TRBV3-1
J gene: TRBJ1-2
clone size: many
D gene: NA
CDR3 DNA: TGTGCCAGCAGCCGACCGGGGCCCTATGGCTACACCTTC
CDR3 protein: CASSRPGPYGYTF

V gene: TRBV20-1
J gene: TRBJ2-1
clone size: many
D gene: TRBD2
CDR3 DNA: TGCAGTGCTAGAGGGCTAGCGGACTACAATGAGCAGTTCTTC
CDR3 protein: CSARGLADYNEQFF

V gene: TRBV19
J gene: TRBJ2-2
clone size: NA
D gene: NA
CDR3 DNA: TGTGCCAGTAGGGGGGACACCGACACCGGGGAGCTGCTTTTT
CDR3 protein: CASRGDTDTGELLF

V gene: TRBV14
J gene: TRBJ2-1
clone size: many
D gene: NA
CDR3 DNA: TGTGCCAGCAGCCAAACCGGGGAGCGGGCGTACAATGAGCAGTTCTTC
CDR3 protein: CASSQTGERAYNEQFF

V gene: TRBV4-2
J gene: TRBJ1-2
clone size: many
D gene: NA
CDR3 DNA: TGTGCCAGCAGCCAAGAAAGGCTAGGGACGGGTAACTATGGCTACACCTTC
CDR3 protein: CASSQERLGTGNYGYTF

V gene: TRBV7-9
J gene: TRBJ2-1
clone size: few
D gene: NA
CDR3 DNA: TGTGCCAGCAGCTTAGGATACGACAATGAGCAGTTCTTC
CDR3 protein: CASSLGYDNEQFF

V gene: TRBV6-5
J gene: TRBJ1-1
clone size: many
D gene: TRBD1
CDR3 DNA: TGTGCCAGCAGTTATAGACAGGGAGACACTGAAGCTTTCTTT
CDR3 protein: CASSYRQGDTEAFF

V gene: TRBV7-3
J gene: TRBJ2-1
clone size: many
D gene: NA
CDR3 DNA: TGTGCCAGCAGCTCACAAGCGCCGGGCGATAGCTCCTACAATGAGCAGTTCTTC
CDR3 protein: CASSSQAPGDSSYNEQFF

V gene: TRBV20-1
J gene: TRBJ2-5
clone size: many
D gene: NA
CDR3 DNA: TGCAGTGCGAGTTCGACTCCTGGGGAGACCCAGTACTTC
CDR3 protein: CSASSTPGETQYF

V gene: TRBV12-3/TRBV12-4
J gene: TRBJ2-1
clone size: many
D gene: NA
CDR3 DNA: TGTGCCAGCACATTCAGGAAATACAATGAGCAGTTCTTC
CDR3 protein: CASTFRKYNEQFF

V gene: TRBV5-1
J gene: TRBJ1-1
clone size: few
D gene: NA
CDR3 DNA: TGCGCCAGCAGCCAAGCCGGGACGGAGAACACTGAAGCTTTCTTT
CDR3 protein: CASSQAGTENTEAFF

V gene: TRBV2
J gene: TRBJ1-5
clone size: few
D gene: NA
CDR3 DNA: TGTGCCAGCAGTGATTCGGTTAGCAATCAGCCCCAGCATTTT
CDR3 protein: CASSDSVSNQPQHF

V gene: TRBV7-3
J gene: TRBJ2-3
clone size: many
D gene: TRBD2
CDR3 DNA: TGTGCCAGCAGCCCTCGGGCGGGAGGGCCTCGGACAGATACGCAGTATTTT
CDR3 protein: CASSPRAGGPRTDTQYF

V gene: TRBV18
J gene: TRBJ2-5
clone size: many
D gene: NA
CDR3 DNA: TGTGCCAGCTCACCGCCTTCCCGGAGGGAGACCCAGTACTTC
CDR3 protein: CASSPPSRRETQYF

V gene: TRBV6-1
J gene: TRBJ2-7
clone size: NA
D gene: TRBD2
CDR3 DNA: TGTGCCAGCAGTCGACCTCTGACTAGCGGCTACGAGCAGTACTTC
CDR3 protein: CASSRPLTSGYEQYF

V gene: TRBV6-2/TRBV6-3
J gene: TRBJ2-3
clone size: NA
D gene: NA
CDR3 DNA: TGTGCCAGCCGTACAGGGACAGATACGCAGTATTTT
CDR3 protein: CASRTGTDTQYF

V gene: TRBV24-1
J gene: TRBJ1-6
clone size: few
D gene: TRBD1
CDR3 DNA: TGTGCCACCAGTACAGGGGGGGGATCACCCCTCCACTTT
CDR3 protein: CATSTGGGSPLHF

V gene: TRBV28
J gene: TRBJ1-5
clone size: NA
D gene: NA
CDR3 DNA: TGTGCCAGCAGTTTTCCGGGGGCGAACAATCAGCCCCAGCATTTT
CDR3 protein: CASSFPGANNQPQHF

V gene: TRBV7-9
J gene: TRBJ2-1
clone size: NA
D gene: TRBD2
CDR3 DNA: TGTGCCAGCAGCCGTGGACCGGGACTAGATCACAATGAGCAGTTCTTC
CDR3 protein: CASSRGPGLDHNEQFF

V gene: TRBV2
J gene: TRBJ1-4
clone size: NA
D gene: TRBD1
CDR3 DNA: TGTGCCAGCAGTCGGACAGGGGAGGCAGGGGAAAAACTGTTTTTT
CDR3 protein: CASSRTGEAGEKLFF

V gene: TRBV24-1
J gene: TRBJ1-5
clone size: NA
D gene: NA
CDR3 DNA: TGTGCCACCAGTGATTCGGCCCTTAATGGCCAGCCCCAGCATTTT
CDR3 protein: CATSDSALNGQPQHF

V gene: TRBV20-1
J gene: TRBJ1-5
clone size: many
D gene: NA
CDR3 DNA: TGCAGTGCTAGAGCAGGGACCCCAAATCAGCCCCAGCATTTT
CDR3 protein: CSARAGTPNQPQHF

V gene: TRBV5-4
J gene: TRBJ2-7
clone size: NA
D gene: TRBD2
CDR3 DNA: TGTGCCAGCAGCTCCCGGACTAGCGGGTACTACGAGCAGTACTTC
CDR3 protein: CASSSRTSGYYEQYF

V gene: TRBV18
J gene: TRBJ2-4
clone size: NA
D gene: NA
CDR3 DNA: TGTGCCAGCTCATCACAACAGGGTTTAGCCAAAAACATTCAGTACTTC
CDR3 protein: CASSSQQGLAKNIQYF

V gene: TRBV20-1
J gene: TRBJ2-7
clone size: many
D gene: NA
CDR3 DNA: TGCAGTGCTAGACCACAAAACGAGCAGTACTTC
CDR3 protein: CSARPQNEQYF

V gene: TRBV18
J gene: TRBJ1-5
clone size: many
D gene: NA
CDR3 DNA: TGTGCCAGCTCACTTAAGGGCAATCAGCCCCAGCATTTT
CDR3 protein: CASSLKGNQPQHF

V gene: TRBV5-1
J gene: TRBJ2-5
clone size: few
D gene: NA
CDR3 DNA: TGCGCCAGCAGCTGGCCGTTGGGCGTAGGGGAGACCCAGTACTTC
CDR3 protein: CASSWPLGVGETQYF

V gene: TRBV2
J gene: TRBJ1-2
clone size: many
D gene: TRBD1
CDR3 DNA: TGTGCCAGCAGCCAGACAGGGTTTGTCTATGGCTACACCTTC
CDR3 protein: CASSQTGFVYGYTF

V gene: TRBV5-1
J gene: TRBJ2-7
clone size: many
D gene: TRBD2
CDR3 DNA: TGCGCCAGCAGCTTAACTAGCGGGGTTTACGAGCAGTACTTC
CDR3 protein: CASSLTSGVYEQYF

V gene: TRBV3-1
J gene: TRBJ2-4
clone size: many
D gene: NA
CDR3 DNA: TGTGCCAGCAGTCCAATGCGACGGGAAGGCATTCAGTACTTC
CDR3 protein: CASSPMRREGIQYF

V gene: TRBV12-3/TRBV12-4
J gene: TRBJ1-3
clone size: many
D gene: NA
CDR3 DNA: TGTGCCAGCAGTCCCCGTCCCGTCTCTGGAAACACCATATATTTT
CDR3 protein: CASSPRPVSGNTIYF

V gene: TRBV13
J gene: TRBJ1-2
clone size: NA
D gene: NA
CDR3 DNA: TGTGCCAGCAGCTTGGGGCGTGGGCTCAACTATGGCTACACCTTC
CDR3 protein: CASSLGRGLNYGYTF

V gene: TRBV18
J gene: TRBJ2-7
clone size: many
D gene: NA
CDR3 DNA: TGTGCCAGCCGGACGACTCGAGAGCAGTACTTC
CDR3 protein: CASRTTREQYF

V gene: TRBV10-3
J gene: TRBJ2-7
clone size: many
D gene: NA
CDR3 DNA: TGTGCCATCAGTGAGTCTGGCCGGGGAGGCTACGAGCAGTACTTC
CDR3 protein: CAISESGRGGYEQYF

V gene: TRBV30
J gene: TRBJ2-1
clone size: once
D gene: TRBD2
CDR3 DNA: TGTGCCTGGATCAGGACTAGCGGCTTCAATGAGCAGTTCTTC
CDR3 protein: CAWIRTSGFNEQFF

V gene: TRBV28
J gene: TRBJ1-1
clone size: many
D gene: NA
CDR3 DNA: TGTGCCAGTAAGAGGAACACTGAAGCTTTCTTT
CDR3 protein: CASKRNTEAFF

V gene: TRBV6-2/TRBV6-3
J gene: TRBJ2-4
clone size: few
D gene: NA
CDR3 DNA: TGTGCCAGCAGTTCGTTAAGAGGAGCCAAAAACATTCAGTACTTC
CDR3 protein: CASSSLRGAKNIQYF

V gene: TRBV20-1
J gene: TRBJ2-7
clone size: NA
D gene: TRBD2
CDR3 DNA: TGCAGTGCTAGGGGGGGGTCCGCCTACGAGCAGTACTTC
CDR3 protein: CSARGGSAYEQYF